A selection of T cell receptor beta chains follows, all from one sample in a study of blood T cell repertoires in COVID-19. Profiling relied on immunoSEQ multiplex PCR, and the TCRdb table lists in-frame clones only, not all of them. The sample lists roughly 62,000 clones, about 83% occurring once. The sequenced material came from peripheral blood. These receptors were obtained from a human donor in a cohort sampled during active COVID-19. The CDR3 runs from the conserved cysteine through the conserved F or W. The order of the fields is V gene, D gene, J gene, clone size, CDR3 protein, CDR3 DNA. A D gene is named only where the DNA matches it firmly. Some rows mark clone size as missing; the rest say once, few, many or name a class of expanded clone.

TRBV28	TRBD2	TRBJ2-1	.	CASTKREGSYNEQFF	TGTGCCAGCACAAAGCGGGAGGGCTCCTACAATGAGCAGTTCTTC
TRBV9	TRBD1	TRBJ2-1	.	CASSSGGLHNEQFF	TGTGCCAGCAGCTCAGGGGGTTTGCACAATGAGCAGTTCTTC
TRBV5-1	TRBD1	TRBJ1-4	.	CASSLGTGGFGDEKLFF	TGCGCCAGCAGCTTGGGGACAGGGGGCTTCGGTGATGAAAAACTGTTTTTT
TRBV7-8	TRBD1	TRBJ2-7	.	CASSLYAQGASLIGEQYF	TGTGCCAGCAGCTTATACGCGCAGGGGGCCTCCCTCATTGGCGAGCAGTACTTC
TRBV7-9	.	TRBJ1-2	.	CASTRQDNYGYTF	TGTGCCAGCACCCGGCAGGATAACTATGGCTACACCTTC
TRBV4-3	TRBD2	TRBJ2-1	.	CASSQVSGGRPSYNEQFF	TGCGCCAGCAGCCAAGTAAGCGGGGGGCGCCCCTCCTACAATGAGCAGTTCTTC
TRBV7-9	.	TRBJ1-4	.	CASSFRATNEKLFF	TGTGCCAGCAGCTTCCGTGCAACTAATGAAAAACTGTTTTTT
TRBV30	.	TRBJ2-1	.	CAWRGADPYNEQFF	TGTGCCTGGAGGGGGGCTGACCCTTACAATGAGCAGTTCTTC
TRBV29-1	TRBD1	TRBJ2-3	once	CSVEGTGGRTDTQYF	TGCAGCGTTGAAGGGACAGGGGGCAGGACAGATACGCAGTATTTT
TRBV2	TRBD2	TRBJ2-7	.	CASSESSGRGKEQYF	TGTGCCAGCAGTGAATCGAGCGGGAGAGGGAAGGAGCAGTACTTC
TRBV28	.	TRBJ2-3	.	CASSPHKGDTQYF	TGTGCCAGCAGCCCTCACAAGGGGGATACGCAGTATTTT
TRBV2	TRBD1	TRBJ2-5	.	CASSWDRRGETQYF	TGTGCCAGCAGCTGGGACAGGAGGGGAGAGACCCAGTACTTC
TRBV18	TRBD1	TRBJ2-7	.	CASSPSGTGIAKQYF	TGTGCCAGCTCACCCTCGGGGACAGGGATCGCAAAGCAGTACTTC
TRBV2	.	TRBJ1-2	.	CASSNRQALYGYTF	TGTGCCAGCAGTAACCGACAGGCCCTTTATGGCTACACCTTC
TRBV11-2	TRBD1	TRBJ2-7	.	CASSTGTGYEQYF	TGTGCCAGCAGCACAGGGACAGGATACGAGCAGTACTTC
TRBV18	.	TRBJ1-5	.	CASSPGPGGNQPQHF	TGTGCCAGCTCACCAGGCCCAGGTGGCAATCAGCCCCAGCATTTT
TRBV9	.	TRBJ2-2	.	CASSVMGPNTGELFF	TGTGCCAGCAGCGTTATGGGGCCGAACACCGGGGAGCTGTTTTTT
TRBV2	.	TRBJ1-4	.	CASSELSPSEKLFF	TGTGCCAGCAGTGAACTGAGTCCGTCTGAAAAACTGTTTTTT